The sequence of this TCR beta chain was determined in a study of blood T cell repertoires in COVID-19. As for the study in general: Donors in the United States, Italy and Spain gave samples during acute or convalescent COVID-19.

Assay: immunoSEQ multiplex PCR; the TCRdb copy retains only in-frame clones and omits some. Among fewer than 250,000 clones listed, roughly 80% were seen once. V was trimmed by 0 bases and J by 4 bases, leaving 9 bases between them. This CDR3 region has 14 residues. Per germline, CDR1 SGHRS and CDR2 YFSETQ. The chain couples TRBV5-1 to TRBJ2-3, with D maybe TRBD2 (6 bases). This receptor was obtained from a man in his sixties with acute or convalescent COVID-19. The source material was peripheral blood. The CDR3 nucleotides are TGCGCCAGCAGCTTGGTGGGCGGGGCAGATACGCAGTATTTT. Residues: CASSLVGGADTQYF.